This T cell receptor (beta chain) stems from a study of blood T cell repertoires in COVID-19. Study information: Donors in the United States, Italy and Spain gave samples during acute or convalescent COVID-19. From T cells, B-cell-depleted T cells, or PBMCs came the material, which was cDNA or gDNA.

As processed by the authors: By means of reference gene primer amplification, nucleated cell counts were estimated. Sequencing was performed with immunoSEQ multiplex PCR; in TCRdb, only in-frame clones are kept and a portion is missing. D and trimming were read from the DNA, whereas the V and J calls and clone size are those reported in that table. Here the sample spans 150,000 or so clones, approximately 79% being singletons. CDR1 is SGHRS and CDR2 is YFSETQ in the germline V gene. Trimming at V came to 4 bases and at J to 4 bases, leaving 7 bases not matched to a gene. The CDR3 totals 15 residues. The specimen was peripheral blood. This chain connects TRBV5-1 to TRBJ2-5, with 10 bases matching TRBD2. The sequence came from a woman over 75 with acute or convalescent COVID-19. The CDR3: CASSLTAGGVETQYF. CDR3 nucleotides: TGCGCCAGCAGCCTTACAGCGGGAGGGGTAGAGACCCAGTACTTC.